Listed here are 7 T cell receptor beta chains from one sample, sequenced in a study of T cell responses to AZD1222 COVID-19 vaccine. TCRdb's copy holds only in-frame clones and misses some; the assay was immunoSEQ multiplex PCR. This table has 200,000 or so clones, around 87% appearing once. This sample comprised peripheral blood, obtained on day 0 of MenACWY control vaccination. These receptors were obtained from an adult in good health.

The chain has TRBV6-5 and TRBJ1-5, with 8 positions matching TRBD1. CDR3 length: 15 residues. V was pared by 7 bases and J by 6 bases, with 11 bases of the junction left unmatched. Germline loops: CDR1 MNHEY, CDR2 SVGAGI. The DNA of the CDR3 is TGTGCCAGCAAAATCAGACAGGGGACGTCTCAGCCCCAGCATTTT. Protein product: CASKIRQGTSQPQHF.

J is TRBJ1-4 and V is TRBV7-2, with a weak D call TRBD1 (5 bases). Per the germline V gene, CDR1 is SGHTA and CDR2 is FQGNSA. This CDR3 region has 14 residues. V lost 5 bases and J 5 bases, leaving 12 bases between the germline ends. CDR3 bases: TGTGCCAGCAGCCCGAACGGGGGAAATGAAAAACTGTTTTTT. Its translation: CASSPNGGNEKLFF.

The count of this clone is one. The J gene is TRBJ1-1, the V gene TRBV7-8; D gene ambiguous. The V end lost 5 bases, the J end lost 3 bases, and 13 bases lay between the germline ends. The germline gives CDR1 SGHVS, CDR2 FQNEAQ. The CDR3 sequence is 14 residues long. The CDR3 loop reads CASSPRPLDTEAFF. DNA for the CDR3: TGTGCCAGCAGCCCTAGACCCCTGGACACTGAAGCTTTCTTT.

This clone occurred once. V gene TRBV19 combines with J gene TRBJ2-6; D remains unclear. V lost 6 bases and J lost 0, with 3 bases in between. Per the germline V gene, CDR1 is LNHDA and CDR2 is SQIVND (reference sequence). The CDR3 spans 13 residues. The CDR3 DNA follows: TGTGCCAGTAGGCTCTCTGGGGCCAACGTCCTGACTTTC. It codes for CASRLSGANVLTF.

The chain joins TRBV5-4 to TRBJ2-1; perhaps TRBD1 as D (6 bases). The V gene lost 5 bases and the J gene lost 10 bases, with 19 bases spanning the gap. The germline V gene has CDR1 SGHNT and CDR2 YYREEE (reference sequence). The CDR3 contains 14 residues. The DNA for the CDR3 is TGTGCCAGCAGGGGGGTCGCGGACAGTGGGGAGCAGTTCTTC. Its translation: CASRGVADSGEQFF. The entire variable domain, with the rest obtained from reference TRBV5-4 and TRBJ2-1, is as follows: ETGVTQSPTHLIKTRGQQVTLRCSSQSGHNTVSWYQQALGQGPQFIFQYYREEENGRGNFPPRFSGLQFPNYSSELNVNALELDDSALYLCASRGVADSGEQFFGPGTRLTVL.

The rearrangement links TRBV3-1 (or the pseudogene TRBV3-2) to TRBJ1-3; D is possibly TRBD1 (5 bases). The CDR3 has 14 amino acids. The germline gives CDR1 LGHDT, CDR2 YNNKEL (reference sequence). Trimming shortened V by 4 bases and J by 0 bases, and 7 bases separated the two germline ends. This chain's CDR3 is CASSLTDSGNTIYF. Here the CDR3 DNA reads TGTGCCAGCAGCCTGACAGACTCTGGAAACACCATATATTTT.

J is TRBJ1-1 and V is TRBV18; D unresolved. This CDR3 spans 16 amino acids. The germline V gene has CDR1 KGHSH and CDR2 LQKENI. V lost 0 bases, J lost 2 bases, and 13 bases lay in between. This chain's CDR3 is CASSPPVIVGNTEAFF. CDR3 nucleotide sequence: TGTGCCAGCTCACCACCGGTAATAGTCGGAAACACTGAAGCTTTCTTT.